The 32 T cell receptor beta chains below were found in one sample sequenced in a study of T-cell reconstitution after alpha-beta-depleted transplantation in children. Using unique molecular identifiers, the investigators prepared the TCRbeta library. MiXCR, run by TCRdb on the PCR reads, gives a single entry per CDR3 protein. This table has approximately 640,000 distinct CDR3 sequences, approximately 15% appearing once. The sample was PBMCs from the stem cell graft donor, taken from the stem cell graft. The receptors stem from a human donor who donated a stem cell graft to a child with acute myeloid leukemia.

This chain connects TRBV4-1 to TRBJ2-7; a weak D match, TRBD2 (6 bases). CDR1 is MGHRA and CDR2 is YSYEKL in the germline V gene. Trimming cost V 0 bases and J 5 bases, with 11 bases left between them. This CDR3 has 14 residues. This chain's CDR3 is CASSQDAGPNEQYV. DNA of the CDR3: TGCGCCAGCAGCCAAGACGCGGGGCCCAACGAGCAGTACGTC.

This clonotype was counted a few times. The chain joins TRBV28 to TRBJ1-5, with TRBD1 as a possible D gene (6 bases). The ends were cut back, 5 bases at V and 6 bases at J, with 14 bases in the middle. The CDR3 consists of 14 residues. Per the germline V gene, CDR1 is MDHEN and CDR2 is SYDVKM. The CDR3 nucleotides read TGTGCCAGCAGTGAACAGGGCCTAGGTCAGCCCCAGCATTTT. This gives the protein CASSEQGLGQPQHF.

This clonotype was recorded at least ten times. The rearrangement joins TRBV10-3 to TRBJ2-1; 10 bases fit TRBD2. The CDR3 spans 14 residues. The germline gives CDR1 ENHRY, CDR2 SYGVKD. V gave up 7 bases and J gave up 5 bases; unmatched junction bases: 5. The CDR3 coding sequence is TGTGCCATCACTTGGACTAGCGGCAACAATGAGCAGTTCTTC. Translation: CAITWTSGNNEQFF.

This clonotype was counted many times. The CDR3 bases are TGTGCCAGCGCACTCCGATTAGAACATGGCTACACCTTC. Its translation: CASALRLEHGYTF. The chain couples TRBV6-1 to TRBJ1-2; no clear D. CDR3 length: 13 residues. V was trimmed by 8 bases and J by 6 bases, leaving 16 bases between them. Germline-derived CDR1 and CDR2 are MNHNS and SASEGT.

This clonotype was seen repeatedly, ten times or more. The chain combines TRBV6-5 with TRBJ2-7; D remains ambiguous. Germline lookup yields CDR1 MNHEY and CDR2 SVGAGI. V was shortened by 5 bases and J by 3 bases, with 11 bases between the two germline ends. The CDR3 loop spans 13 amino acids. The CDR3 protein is CASSPSTDYEQYF. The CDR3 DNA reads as TGTGCCAGCAGTCCCTCGACGGACTACGAGCAGTACTTC.

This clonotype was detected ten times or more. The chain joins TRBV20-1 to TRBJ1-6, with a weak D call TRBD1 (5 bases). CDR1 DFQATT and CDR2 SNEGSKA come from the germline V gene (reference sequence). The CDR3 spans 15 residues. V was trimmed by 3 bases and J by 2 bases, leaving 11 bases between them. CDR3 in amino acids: CSARGRDPYNSPLHF. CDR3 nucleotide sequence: TGCAGTGCTAGGGGCAGGGACCCCTATAATTCACCCCTCCACTTT.

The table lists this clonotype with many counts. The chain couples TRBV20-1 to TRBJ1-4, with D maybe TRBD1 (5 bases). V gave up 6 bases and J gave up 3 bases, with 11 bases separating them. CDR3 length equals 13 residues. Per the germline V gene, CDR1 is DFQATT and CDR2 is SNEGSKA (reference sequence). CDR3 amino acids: CSAKDTSNEKLFF. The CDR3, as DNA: TGCAGTGCCAAGGACACCTCTAATGAAAAACTGTTTTTT.

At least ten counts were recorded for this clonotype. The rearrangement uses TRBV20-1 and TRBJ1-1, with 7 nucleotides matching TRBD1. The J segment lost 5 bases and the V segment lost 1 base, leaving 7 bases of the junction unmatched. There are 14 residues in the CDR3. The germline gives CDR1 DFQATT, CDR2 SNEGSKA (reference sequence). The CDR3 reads CSARVPQGRTEAFF. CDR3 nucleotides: TGCAGTGCTAGAGTGCCACAGGGGAGGACTGAAGCTTTCTTT.

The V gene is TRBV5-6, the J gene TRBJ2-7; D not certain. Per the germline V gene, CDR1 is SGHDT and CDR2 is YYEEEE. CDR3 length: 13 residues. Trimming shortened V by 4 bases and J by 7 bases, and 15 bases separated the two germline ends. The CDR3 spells CASSPQSSREQYF. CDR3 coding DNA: TGTGCCAGCAGCCCGCAGTCGAGTCGGGAGCAGTACTTC.

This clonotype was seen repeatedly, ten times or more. The CDR3 DNA reads as TGTGCCAGCAGCTTAGTCAGGGGGCGCGGTAATGAGCAGTTCTTC. Translation gives CASSLVRGRGNEQFF. J is TRBJ2-1 and V is TRBV7-2; 8 bases align to TRBD1. The length of the CDR3 is 15 residues. V was pared by 1 base and J by 7 bases, with 6 bases of the junction left unmatched. The germline gives CDR1 SGHTA, CDR2 FQGNSA.

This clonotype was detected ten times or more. CDR3 loop: CASSEYGGGTDTQYF. The CDR3 nucleotides read TGTGCCAGCAGTGAATATGGTGGGGGCACAGATACGCAGTATTTT. This chain links TRBV25-1 with TRBJ2-3; the D is unclear. Germline assignment: CDR1 MGHDK and CDR2 SYGVNS. Between the trimmed V and J ends, which lost 0 bases and 1 base, there was a span of 8 bases. The CDR3 contains 15 residues.

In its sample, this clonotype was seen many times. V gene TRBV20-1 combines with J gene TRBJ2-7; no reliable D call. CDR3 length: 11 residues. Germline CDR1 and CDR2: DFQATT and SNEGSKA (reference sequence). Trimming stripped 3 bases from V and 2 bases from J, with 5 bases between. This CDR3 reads CSASGAYEQYF. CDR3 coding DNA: TGCAGTGCTAGTGGGGCCTACGAGCAGTACTTC.

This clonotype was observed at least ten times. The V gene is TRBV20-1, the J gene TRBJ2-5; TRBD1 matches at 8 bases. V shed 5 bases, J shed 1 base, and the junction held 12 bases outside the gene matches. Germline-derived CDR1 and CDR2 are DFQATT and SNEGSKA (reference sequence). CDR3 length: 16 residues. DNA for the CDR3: TGCAGTGCTTCTACAGGGGGAATATCGGTCCAAGAGACCCAGTACTTC. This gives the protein CSASTGGISVQETQYF.

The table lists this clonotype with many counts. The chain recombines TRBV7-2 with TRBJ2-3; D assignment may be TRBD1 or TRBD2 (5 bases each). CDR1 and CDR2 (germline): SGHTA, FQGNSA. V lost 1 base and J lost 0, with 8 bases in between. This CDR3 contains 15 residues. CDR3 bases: TGTGCCAGCAGCTTAGGGGGGAGAAGCACAGATACGCAGTATTTT. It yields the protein CASSLGGRSTDTQYF.

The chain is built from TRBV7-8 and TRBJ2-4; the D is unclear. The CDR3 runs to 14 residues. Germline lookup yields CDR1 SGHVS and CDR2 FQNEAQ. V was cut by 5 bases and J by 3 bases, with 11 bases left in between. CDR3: CASSGAIGKNIQYF. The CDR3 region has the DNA TGTGCCAGCAGCGGCGCTATTGGCAAAAACATTCAGTACTTC.

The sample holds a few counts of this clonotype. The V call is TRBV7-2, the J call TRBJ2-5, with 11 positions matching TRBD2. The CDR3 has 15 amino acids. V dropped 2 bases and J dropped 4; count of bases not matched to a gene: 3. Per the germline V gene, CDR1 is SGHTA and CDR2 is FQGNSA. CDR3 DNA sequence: TGTGCCAGCAGCTTACTAGCGGGGGGCTCAGAGACCCAGTACTTC. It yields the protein CASSLLAGGSETQYF.

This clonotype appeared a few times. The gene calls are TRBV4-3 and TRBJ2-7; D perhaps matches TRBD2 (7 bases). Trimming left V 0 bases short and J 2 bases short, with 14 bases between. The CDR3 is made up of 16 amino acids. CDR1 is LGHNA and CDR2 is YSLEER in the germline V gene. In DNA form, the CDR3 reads TGCGCCAGCAGCCAAGATTGGGGGGGCGCGCCCTACGAGCAGTACTTC. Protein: CASSQDWGGAPYEQYF.

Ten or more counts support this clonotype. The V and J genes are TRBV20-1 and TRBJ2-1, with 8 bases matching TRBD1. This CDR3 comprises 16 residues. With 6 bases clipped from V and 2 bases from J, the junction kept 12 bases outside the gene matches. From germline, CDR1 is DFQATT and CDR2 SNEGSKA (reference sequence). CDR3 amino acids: CSARKLQGVAYNEQFF. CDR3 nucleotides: TGCAGTGCGAGAAAACTACAGGGGGTGGCCTACAATGAGCAGTTCTTC.

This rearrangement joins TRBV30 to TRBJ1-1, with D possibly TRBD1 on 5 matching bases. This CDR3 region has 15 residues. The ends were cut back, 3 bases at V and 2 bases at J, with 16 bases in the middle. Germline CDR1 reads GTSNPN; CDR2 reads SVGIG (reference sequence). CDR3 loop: CAWSRRRGSNTEAFF. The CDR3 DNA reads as TGTGCCTGGAGCCGGCGAAGGGGATCCAACACTGAAGCTTTCTTT.

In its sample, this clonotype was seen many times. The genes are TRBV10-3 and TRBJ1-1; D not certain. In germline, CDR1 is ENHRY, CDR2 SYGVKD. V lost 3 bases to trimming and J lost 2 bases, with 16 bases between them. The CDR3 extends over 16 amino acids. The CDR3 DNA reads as TGTGCCATCAGTGAAGGCGGCGAAGGGAGAAACACTGAAGCTTTCTTT. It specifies CAISEGGEGRNTEAFF.

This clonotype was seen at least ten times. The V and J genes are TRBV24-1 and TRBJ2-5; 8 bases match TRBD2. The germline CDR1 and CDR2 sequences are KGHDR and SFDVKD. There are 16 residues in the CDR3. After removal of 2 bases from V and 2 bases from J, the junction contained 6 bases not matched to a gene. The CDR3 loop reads CATSDSKRGRQETQYF. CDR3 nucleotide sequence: TGTGCCACCAGTGATTCAAAGCGGGGGCGTCAAGAGACCCAGTACTTC.

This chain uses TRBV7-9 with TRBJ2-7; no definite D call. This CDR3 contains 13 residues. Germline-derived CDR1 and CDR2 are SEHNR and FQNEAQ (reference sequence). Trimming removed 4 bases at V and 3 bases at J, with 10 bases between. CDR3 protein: CASSSPEGYEQYF. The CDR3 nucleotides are TGTGCCAGCAGCTCCCCCGAAGGCTACGAGCAGTACTTC.

CDR3 DNA: TGTGCCAGCACCTCCCCCGGTGAGGGAAGGGTTTTCACTGAAGCTTTCTTT. It is translated as CASTSPGEGRVFTEAFF. The V and J genes are TRBV6-1 and TRBJ1-1; no reliable D call. Between the trimmed V and J ends, which lost 7 bases and 4 bases, there was a span of 25 bases. The CDR3 runs 17 residues. Germline V gene sequence: CDR1 MNHNS, CDR2 SASEGT.

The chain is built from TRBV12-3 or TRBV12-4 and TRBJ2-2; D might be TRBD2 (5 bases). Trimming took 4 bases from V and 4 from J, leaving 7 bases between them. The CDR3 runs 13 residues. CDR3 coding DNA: TGTGCCAGCAGTTCCGAGGGCACCGGGGAGCTGTTTTTT. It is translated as CASSSEGTGELFF.

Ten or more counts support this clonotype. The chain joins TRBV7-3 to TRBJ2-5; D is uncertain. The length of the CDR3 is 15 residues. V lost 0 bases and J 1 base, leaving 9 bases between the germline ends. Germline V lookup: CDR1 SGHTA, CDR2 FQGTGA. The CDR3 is CASSLTGYSQETQYF. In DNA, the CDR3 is TGTGCCAGCAGCTTAACGGGATACTCCCAAGAGACCCAGTACTTC.

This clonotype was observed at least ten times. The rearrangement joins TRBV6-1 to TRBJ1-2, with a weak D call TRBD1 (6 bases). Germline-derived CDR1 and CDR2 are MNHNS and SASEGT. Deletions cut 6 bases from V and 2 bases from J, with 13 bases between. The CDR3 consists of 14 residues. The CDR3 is CASSFRGSNYGYTF. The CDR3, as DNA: TGTGCCAGCAGCTTCAGGGGCTCCAACTATGGCTACACCTTC.

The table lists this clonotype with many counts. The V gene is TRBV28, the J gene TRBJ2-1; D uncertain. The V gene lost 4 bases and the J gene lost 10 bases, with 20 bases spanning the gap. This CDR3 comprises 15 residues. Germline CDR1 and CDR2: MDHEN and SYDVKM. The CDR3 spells CASSSRIRLGLEQFF. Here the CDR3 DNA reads TGTGCCAGCAGTTCCAGAATTCGCCTAGGTTTGGAGCAGTTCTTC.

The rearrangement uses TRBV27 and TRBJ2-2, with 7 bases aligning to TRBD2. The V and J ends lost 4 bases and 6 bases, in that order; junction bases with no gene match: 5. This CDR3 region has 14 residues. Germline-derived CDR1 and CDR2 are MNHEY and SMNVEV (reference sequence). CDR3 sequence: CASSSGLLAGELFF. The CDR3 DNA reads TGTGCCAGCAGTTCGGGACTACTCGCCGGGGAGCTGTTTTTT.

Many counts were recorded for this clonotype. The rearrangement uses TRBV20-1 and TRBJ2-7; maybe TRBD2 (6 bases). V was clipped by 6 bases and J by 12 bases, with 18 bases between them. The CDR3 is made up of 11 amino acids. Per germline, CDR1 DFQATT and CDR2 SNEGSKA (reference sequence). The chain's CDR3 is CSAARDSQPYV. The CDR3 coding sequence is TGCAGTGCCGCGAGGGACTCCCAGCCGTACGTC.

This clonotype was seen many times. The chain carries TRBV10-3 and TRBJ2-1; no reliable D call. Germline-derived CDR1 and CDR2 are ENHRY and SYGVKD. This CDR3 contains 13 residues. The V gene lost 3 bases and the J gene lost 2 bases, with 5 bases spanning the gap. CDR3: CAISDGAYNEQFF. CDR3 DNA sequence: TGTGCCATCAGTGATGGGGCCTACAATGAGCAGTTCTTC.

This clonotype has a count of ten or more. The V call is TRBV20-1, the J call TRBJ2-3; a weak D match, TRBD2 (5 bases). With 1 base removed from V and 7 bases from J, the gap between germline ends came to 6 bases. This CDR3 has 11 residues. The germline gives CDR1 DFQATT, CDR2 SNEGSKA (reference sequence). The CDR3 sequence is CSARAGNTQYF. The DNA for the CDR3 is TGCAGTGCTAGAGCCGGGAATACGCAGTATTTT.

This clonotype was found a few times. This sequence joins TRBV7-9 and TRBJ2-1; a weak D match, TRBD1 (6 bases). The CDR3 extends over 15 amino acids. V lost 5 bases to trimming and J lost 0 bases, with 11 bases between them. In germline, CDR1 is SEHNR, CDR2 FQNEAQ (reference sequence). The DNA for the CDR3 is TGTGCCAGCAGCAGGGACACTAGCTCCTACAATGAGCAGTTCTTC. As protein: CASSRDTSSYNEQFF.